These T cell receptor beta chains were read from a single sample in a study of cytomegalovirus exposure and HLA in healthy donors. Only in-frame clones appear in the TCRdb table, and some are missing; sequencing was by immunoSEQ multiplex PCR. The table has roughly 150,000 clones, approximately 80% seen once. Material for sequencing was PBMCs. Source of these receptors: a male donor in good health and CMV-seronegative. Each CDR3 is given with its conserved first and last residue. The D gene is left open where the match is weak. A row's size may be missing; if present it is once, few, many or a size class.

D	V	J	size	DNA	CDR3
NA	TRBV4-1	TRBJ2-3	NA	TGTGCCAGCAGCCAAGAACCCCCAACAGGGCCAAATACGCAGTATTTT	CASSQEPPTGPNTQYF
NA	TRBV21-1	TRBJ2-7	NA	TGTGCCAGCAGCAAACCTGGGGACACCTACTACGAGCAGTACTTC	CASSKPGDTYYEQYF
TRBD1	TRBV9	TRBJ2-7	once	TGTGCCAGCAGCGCCGACAGGGGAGTCAACGACGAGCAGTACTTC	CASSADRGVNDEQYF
TRBD1	TRBV5-6	TRBJ1-6	NA	TGTGCCAGCAGCCGAACATCTGACAGGGGGGTAAAGTATAATTCACCCCTCCACTTT	CASSRTSDRGVKYNSPLHF
TRBD1	TRBV29-1	TRBJ2-7	NA	TGCAGCGTTGTGGGGACAGGCTCCTACGAGCAGTACTTC	CSVVGTGSYEQYF
TRBD2	TRBV27	TRBJ2-7	NA	TGTGCCAGCAGTTTATCTTCGGGACTAGGGGGCGAGCAGTACTTC	CASSLSSGLGGEQYF
TRBD1	TRBV28	TRBJ1-1	NA	TGTGCCAGCTGGGACAGGGTTGTGAACACTGAAGCTTTCTTT	CASWDRVVNTEAFF
NA	TRBV30	TRBJ2-7	NA	TGTGCCTGGAGTGTTGGGGGGTACGAGCAGTACTTC	CAWSVGGYEQYF
TRBD1	TRBV5-1	TRBJ1-4	NA	TGCGCCAGCAGCTTTTCCCAGGGGGGTGCTAATGAAAAACTGTTTTTT	CASSFSQGGANEKLFF
NA	TRBV5-1	TRBJ2-5	NA	TGCGCCAGTATGTTACAGGGCTTTGGGCAAGAGACCCAGTACTTC	CASMLQGFGQETQYF
NA	TRBV6-1	TRBJ2-7	NA	TGTGCCGGAAGAGACCCACCGGAGAAGCAGTACTTC	CAGRDPPEKQYF
NA	TRBV28	TRBJ2-6	NA	TGTGCCAGCAAGGAGGCTGGGGCCAACGTCCTGACTTTC	CASKEAGANVLTF
TRBD2	TRBV28	TRBJ2-1	NA	TGTGCCAGCAGTTTTGCGGGAGGGGAGAATGAGCAGTTCTTC	CASSFAGGENEQFF
TRBD2	TRBV13	TRBJ2-1	NA	TGTGCCAGCAGCTTAAGCGGGGGGAAGTCCCATGAGCAGTTCTTC	CASSLSGGKSHEQFF
TRBD1	TRBV19	TRBJ2-5	NA	TGTGCCAGTGGCCTCGACAGGGAAGAGACCCAGTACTTC	CASGLDREETQYF
NA	TRBV15	TRBJ1-1	NA	TGTGCCACCAGCAGAGACAGGGGATTTCGGACTGAAGCTTTCTTT	CATSRDRGFRTEAFF
TRBD1	TRBV7-3	TRBJ1-5	NA	TGTGCCAGCAGACCCCCACCGGGACAGGGTCAGCCCCAGCATTTT	CASRPPPGQGQPQHF
TRBD2	TRBV7-2	TRBJ2-2	NA	TGTGCCAGCAGCTTCGCTAGCGGGAGGGCCACCGGGGAGCTGTTTTTT	CASSFASGRATGELFF
NA	TRBV27	TRBJ1-4	NA	TGTGCCAGCAGTTTATTCGCGACACGAAATGAAAAACTGTTTTTT	CASSLFATRNEKLFF
TRBD1	TRBV7-8	TRBJ1-4	once	TGTGCCAGCAGCTTAAACAGGGGAGGTAGTGAAAAACTGTTTTTT	CASSLNRGGSEKLFF
TRBD2	TRBV11-2	TRBJ2-1	NA	TGTGCCAGCACCCCCGGCGGGGGGATCAATGAGCAGTTCTTC	CASTPGGGINEQFF
TRBD2	TRBV19	TRBJ2-3	NA	TGTGCCAGTAGAAGGCTAGCGGGTAGCACAGATACGCAGTATTTT	CASRRLAGSTDTQYF
TRBD1	TRBV5-6	TRBJ2-2	NA	TGTGCCAGCAGCCGGACAGGGGGCAGAGAGCTGTTTTTT	CASSRTGGRELFF
NA	TRBV27	TRBJ1-1	NA	TGTGCCAGCAGTTTATCGGGGCTGAACACTGAAGCTTTCTTT	CASSLSGLNTEAFF